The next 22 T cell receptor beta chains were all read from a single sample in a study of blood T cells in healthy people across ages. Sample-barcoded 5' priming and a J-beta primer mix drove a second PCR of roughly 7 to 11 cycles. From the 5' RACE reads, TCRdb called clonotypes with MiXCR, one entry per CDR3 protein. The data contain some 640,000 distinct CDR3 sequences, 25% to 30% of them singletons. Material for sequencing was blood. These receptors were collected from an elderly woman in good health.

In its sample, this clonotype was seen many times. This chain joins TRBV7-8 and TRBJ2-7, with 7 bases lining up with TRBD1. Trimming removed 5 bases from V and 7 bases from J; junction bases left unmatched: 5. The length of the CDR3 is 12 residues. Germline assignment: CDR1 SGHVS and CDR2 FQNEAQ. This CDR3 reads CASSQGGSEQYF. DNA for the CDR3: TGTGCCAGCAGCCAAGGGGGCTCAGAGCAGTACTTC. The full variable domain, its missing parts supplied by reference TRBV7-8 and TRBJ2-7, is GAGVSQSPRYKVAKRGQDVALRCDPISGHVSLFWYQQALGQGPEFLTYFQNEAQLDKSGLPSDRFFAERPEGSVSTLKIQRTQQEDSAVYLCASSQGGSEQYFGPGTRLTVT.

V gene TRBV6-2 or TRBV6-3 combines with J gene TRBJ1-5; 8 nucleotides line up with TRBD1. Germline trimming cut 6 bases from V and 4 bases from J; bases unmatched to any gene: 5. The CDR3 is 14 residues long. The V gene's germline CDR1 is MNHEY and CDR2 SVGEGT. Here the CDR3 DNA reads TGTGCCAGCAGGGAGACAGGGGTGAATCAGCCCCAGCATTTT. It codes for CASRETGVNQPQHF.

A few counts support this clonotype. Here the CDR3 reads CAWSHRGHYGYTF. The CDR3 nucleotides are TGTGCCTGGAGCCACAGGGGGCACTATGGCTACACCTTC. V is TRBV30 and J is TRBJ1-2; TRBD1 aligns across 9 bases. V lost 3 bases, J lost 3 bases, and 2 bases stayed unmatched. In germline, CDR1 is GTSNPN, CDR2 SVGIG (reference sequence). The CDR3 runs to 13 residues.

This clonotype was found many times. CDR3 nucleotide sequence: TGTGCCAGCACCCCCCAAACGAGGGGGGGAGGCTACACCTTC. It is translated as CASTPQTRGGGYTF. V is TRBV6-1 and J is TRBJ1-2; a possible D gene is TRBD1 (6 bases). Germline CDR1 reads MNHNS; CDR2 reads SASEGT. The CDR3 contains 14 residues. The V end was cut by 7 bases, the J end by 8 bases, with 20 bases between.

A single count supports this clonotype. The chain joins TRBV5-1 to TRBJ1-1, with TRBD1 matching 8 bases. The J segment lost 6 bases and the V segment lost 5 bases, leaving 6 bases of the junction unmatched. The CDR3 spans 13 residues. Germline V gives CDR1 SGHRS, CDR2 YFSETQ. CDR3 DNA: TGCGCCAGCAGATACACAGGGGGGCCTGAAGCTTTCTTT. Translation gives CASRYTGGPEAFF. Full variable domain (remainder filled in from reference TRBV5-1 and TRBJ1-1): KAGVTQTPRYLIKTRGQQVTLSCSPISGHRSVSWYQQTPGQGLQFLFEYFSETQRNKGNFPGRFSGRQFSNSRSEMNVSTLELGDSALYLCASRYTGGPEAFFGQGTRLTVV.

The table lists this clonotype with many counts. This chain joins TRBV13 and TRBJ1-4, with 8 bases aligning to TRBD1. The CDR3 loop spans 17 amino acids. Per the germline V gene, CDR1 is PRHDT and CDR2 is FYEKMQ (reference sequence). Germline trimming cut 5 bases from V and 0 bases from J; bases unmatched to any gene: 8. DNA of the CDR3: TGTGCCAGCAGCCGGACAGGGTATCTTGCAACTAATGAAAAACTGTTTTTT. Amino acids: CASSRTGYLATNEKLFF.

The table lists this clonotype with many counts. The CDR3, as DNA: TGCAGTGCTAGAGATGGCCCTAGCGGTTACAATGAGCAGTTCTTC. Translating it yields CSARDGPSGYNEQFF. The chain employs TRBV20-1 and TRBJ2-1; 7 nucleotides agree with TRBD2. With 0 bases clipped from V and 4 bases from J, the junction kept 6 bases outside the gene matches. Germline lookup yields CDR1 DFQATT and CDR2 SNEGSKA (reference sequence). There are 15 residues in the CDR3.

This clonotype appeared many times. CDR3 DNA sequence: TGCAGTCCGAGGGGAACAGGGGGCATTGGGGAGCAGTTCTTC. Its protein is CSPRGTGGIGEQFF. The chain uses TRBV20-1 and TRBJ2-1, with TRBD1 matching 9 bases. The CDR3 is 14 amino acids. CDR1 and CDR2 from the germline V gene are DFQATT and SNEGSKA (reference sequence). V lost 8 bases to trimming and J lost 10 bases; unmatched junction nucleotides: 15.

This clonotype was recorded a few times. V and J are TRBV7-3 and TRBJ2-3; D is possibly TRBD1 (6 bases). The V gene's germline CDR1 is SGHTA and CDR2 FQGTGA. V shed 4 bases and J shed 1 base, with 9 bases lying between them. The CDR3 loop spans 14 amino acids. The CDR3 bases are TGTGCCAGCAGCTCGGCAGGGGGCACAGATACGCAGTATTTT. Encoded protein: CASSSAGGTDTQYF.

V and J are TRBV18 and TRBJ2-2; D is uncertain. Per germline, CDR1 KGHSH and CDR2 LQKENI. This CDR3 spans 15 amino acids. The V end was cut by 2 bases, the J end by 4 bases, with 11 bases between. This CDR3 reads CASSPLKSLTGELFF. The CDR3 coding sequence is TGTGCCAGCTCACCATTAAAGAGTCTCACCGGGGAGCTGTTTTTT.

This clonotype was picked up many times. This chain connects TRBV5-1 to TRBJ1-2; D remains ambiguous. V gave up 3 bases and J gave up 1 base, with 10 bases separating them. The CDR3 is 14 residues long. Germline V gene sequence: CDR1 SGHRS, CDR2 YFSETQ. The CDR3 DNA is TGCGCCAGCAGCTCGGACGGTAATAACTATGGCTACACCTTC. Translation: CASSSDGNNYGYTF.

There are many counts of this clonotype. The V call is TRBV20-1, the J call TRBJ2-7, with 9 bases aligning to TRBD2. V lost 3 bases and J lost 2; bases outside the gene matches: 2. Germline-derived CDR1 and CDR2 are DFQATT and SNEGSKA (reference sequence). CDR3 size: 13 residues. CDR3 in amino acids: CSASAGGPYEQYF. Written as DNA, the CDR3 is TGCAGTGCTAGTGCGGGGGGGCCCTACGAGCAGTACTTC.

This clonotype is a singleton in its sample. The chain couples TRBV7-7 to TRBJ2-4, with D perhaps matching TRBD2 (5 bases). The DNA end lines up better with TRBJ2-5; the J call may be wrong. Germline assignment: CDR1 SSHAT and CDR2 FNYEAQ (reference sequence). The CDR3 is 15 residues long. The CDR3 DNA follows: TGTGCCAGCAGCCAGAAGGGAGACCTCCAAGAGACCCAGTACTTC. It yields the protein CASSQKGDLQETQYF.

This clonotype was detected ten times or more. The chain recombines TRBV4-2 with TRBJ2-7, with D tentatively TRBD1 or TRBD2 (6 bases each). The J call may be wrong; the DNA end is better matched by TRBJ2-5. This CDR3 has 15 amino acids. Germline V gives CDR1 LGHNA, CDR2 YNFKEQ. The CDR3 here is CASSQAEGGVKTQYF. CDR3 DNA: TGTGCCAGCAGCCAAGCTGAGGGGGGCGTAAAGACCCAGTACTTC.

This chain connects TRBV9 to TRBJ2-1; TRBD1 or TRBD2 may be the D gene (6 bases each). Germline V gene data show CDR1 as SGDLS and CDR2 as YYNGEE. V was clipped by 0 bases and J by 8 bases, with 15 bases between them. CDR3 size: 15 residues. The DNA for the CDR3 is TGTGCCAGCAGCGTAGTAAGGGGGGCGGCGGATGAGCAGTTCTTC. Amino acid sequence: CASSVVRGAADEQFF.

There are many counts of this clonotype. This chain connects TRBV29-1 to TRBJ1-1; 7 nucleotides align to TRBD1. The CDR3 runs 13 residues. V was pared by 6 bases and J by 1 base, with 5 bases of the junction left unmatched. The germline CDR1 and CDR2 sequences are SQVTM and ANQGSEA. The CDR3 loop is CSVQGQANTEAFF. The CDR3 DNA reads TGCAGCGTGCAAGGACAGGCGAACACTGAAGCTTTCTTT.

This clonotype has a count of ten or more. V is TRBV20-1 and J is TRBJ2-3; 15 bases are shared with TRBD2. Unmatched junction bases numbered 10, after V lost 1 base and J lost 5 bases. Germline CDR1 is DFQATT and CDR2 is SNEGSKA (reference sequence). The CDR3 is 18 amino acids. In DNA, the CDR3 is TGCAGTGCTAGAGTCACTACCGGACTAGCGGGGGGGATAGATACGCAGTATTTT. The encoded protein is CSARVTTGLAGGIDTQYF.

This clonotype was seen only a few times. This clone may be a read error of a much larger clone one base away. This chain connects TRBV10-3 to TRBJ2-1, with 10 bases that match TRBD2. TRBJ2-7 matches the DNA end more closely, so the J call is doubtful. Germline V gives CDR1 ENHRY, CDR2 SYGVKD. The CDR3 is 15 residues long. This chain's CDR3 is CAISESSGGSNEQYF. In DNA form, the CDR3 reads TGTGCCATCAGTGAAAGTAGCGGGGGGAGCAATGAGCAGTACTTC.

The CDR3 region has the DNA TGCGCCAGCAGTTCTATCCAGGGGAACTACGAGCAGTACTTC. Its translation: CASSSIQGNYEQYF. J is TRBJ2-7 and V is TRBV5-1; TRBD1 is a possible D gene (6 bases). The germline gives CDR1 SGHRS, CDR2 YFSETQ. CDR3 size: 14 residues. V lost 5 bases and J lost 3, with 15 bases in between.

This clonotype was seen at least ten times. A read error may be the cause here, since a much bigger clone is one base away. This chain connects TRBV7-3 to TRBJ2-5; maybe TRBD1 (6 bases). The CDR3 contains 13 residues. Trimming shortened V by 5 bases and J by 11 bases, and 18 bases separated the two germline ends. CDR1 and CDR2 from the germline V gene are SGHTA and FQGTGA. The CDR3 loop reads CASSGQRYNEQYF. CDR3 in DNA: TGTGCCAGCAGCGGACAGAGATACAATGAGCAGTACTTC.

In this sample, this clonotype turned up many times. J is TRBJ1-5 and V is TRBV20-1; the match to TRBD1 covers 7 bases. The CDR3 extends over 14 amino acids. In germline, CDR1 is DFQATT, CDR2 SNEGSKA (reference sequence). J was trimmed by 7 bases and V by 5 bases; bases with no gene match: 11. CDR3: CSAYSQGLRQPQHF. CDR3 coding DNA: TGCAGTGCTTACTCACAGGGGCTCAGGCAGCCCCAGCATTTT.

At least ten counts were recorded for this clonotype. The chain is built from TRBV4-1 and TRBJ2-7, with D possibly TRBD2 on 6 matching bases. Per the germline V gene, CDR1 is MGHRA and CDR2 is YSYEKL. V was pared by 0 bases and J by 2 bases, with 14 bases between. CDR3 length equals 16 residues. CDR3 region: CASSQDRGRPPYEQYF. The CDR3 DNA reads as TGCGCCAGCAGCCAAGATCGGGGGAGGCCCCCCTACGAGCAGTACTTC.